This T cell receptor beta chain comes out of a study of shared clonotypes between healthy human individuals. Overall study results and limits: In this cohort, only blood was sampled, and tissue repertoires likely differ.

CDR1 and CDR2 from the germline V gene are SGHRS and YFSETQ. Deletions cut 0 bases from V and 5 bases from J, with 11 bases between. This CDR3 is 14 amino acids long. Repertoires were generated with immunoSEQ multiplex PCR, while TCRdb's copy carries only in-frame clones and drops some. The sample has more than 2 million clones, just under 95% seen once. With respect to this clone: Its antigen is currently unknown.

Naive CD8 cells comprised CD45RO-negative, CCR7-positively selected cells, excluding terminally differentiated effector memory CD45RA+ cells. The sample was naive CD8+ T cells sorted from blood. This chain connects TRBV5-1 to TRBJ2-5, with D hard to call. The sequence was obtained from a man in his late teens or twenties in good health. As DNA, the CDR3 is TGCGCCAGCAGCTTGGAGGCAGAAATGGAGACCCAGTACTTC. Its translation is CASSLEAEMETQYF.